This T cell receptor beta chain appears in the sequencing data of a study of blood T cell repertoires in COVID-19 (dated by TCRdb to 2020 to 2021). Study-level background: Samples covering the acute and convalescent phases of COVID-19 were provided by collaborators in the United States, Italy and Spain. The samples were drawn from two sources: the first 160 participants of the ongoing ImmuneRACE study, and 1,254 subjects contributed by 6 global collaborators. HLA class I and class II types, where available, came from metadata supplied by the sample provider rather than from assay-based typing. The material from the prospective study consisted of cDNA or gDNA derived from T cells, B-cell-depleted T cells, or PBMCs. Deeply sampled blood TCRbeta repertoires from subjects exposed to, actively infected with, or recovered from COVID-19 were included in the dataset. The repertoires were released in a freely available public database meant as a resource for research on the immune response to SARS-CoV-2. The sample metadata nearly always contained a de-identified subject ID, COVID-19 status, age in years and sex.

Worth noting for this clone: The antigen it recognizes is unknown. Base qualities are not at hand, and no much larger clone is one base apart.

What the research found in general, with its limitations: The quantity of clinical and demographic metadata differed by source and by participant and was supplied without curation.

The junction shows trimming of 3 bases on V and 2 bases on J, plus 17 bases between the germline ends. The germline V gene gives CDR1 as ENHRY and CDR2 as SYGVKD. Including the terminal cysteine and phenylalanine, the CDR3 comprises 17 residues. Only the CDR3 DNA is retained, 51 bases long and in frame from the first base. TCRbeta CDR3 regions were amplified from genomic DNA by means of the immunoSEQ Assay, a bias-controlled multiplex PCR. Under the source paper's analysis protocol: The number of nucleated cells in each sample was estimated by amplification of reference gene primers within the assay. Sequence reads were collapsed and filtered to measure the absolute abundance of every unique TCRbeta CDR3 rearrangement. For each sample, productive Simpson clonality was calculated by taking the square root of Simpson's diversity index across productive rearrangements. Not all clones reach the TCRdb copy of this immuneACCESS table, which keeps in-frame sequences only. Checked studies attribute under half of the gap to unresolved V genes and leave the rest unexplained. For V, J and clone size, that table is used; D and trimming come from the DNA. In this sample the table shows some 250,000 clones, 70% to 80% of which occur a single time. The ten largest clonotypes hold 3.3% of the sample.

Each collaborating institution followed its own protocols to collect whole blood in K2EDTA tubes. For TCRbeta analysis, collaborators shipped samples as frozen whole blood, isolated PBMCs, or DNA extracted from either of those sample types. This receptor was taken from a woman at least 80 years old with acute or convalescent COVID-19. The sequenced sample consisted of peripheral blood. Here the chain combines TRBV10-3 and TRBJ1-5; the D gene is not confidently resolved. Read as DNA, the sequence is TGTGCCATCAGTGACGGGGAAGGAGGAAGAGGCAATCAGCCCCAGCATTTT. Its product reads: CAISDGEGGRGNQPQHF.